These 9 T cell receptor beta chains were sequenced from one sample in a study of OX40 agonist ivuxolimab in advanced cancers. Sequenced by immunoSEQ multiplex PCR; TCRdb stores in-frame clones only, minus some. The data show about 50,000 clones, with under 90% seen just once and more than 1.4% held by the top ten. The material was CD4+ or CD8+ T cells sorted from blood, obtained in a trial of the OX40 agonist ivuxolimab. These receptors were taken from an adult with an advanced solid tumor such as melanoma, head and neck, liver or kidney cancer.

The rearrangement joins TRBV5-1 to TRBJ1-2; 7 bases are shared with TRBD1. The trim removed 6 bases at V and 2 bases at J, leaving 7 bases unmatched. Germline CDR1 SGHRS, CDR2 YFSETQ. This CDR3 contains 14 residues. The CDR3 reads CASNWDSANYGYTF. In DNA form, the CDR3 reads TGCGCCAGCAACTGGGACAGCGCGAACTATGGCTACACCTTC.

This clone has only a few counts. This chain joins TRBV7-8 and TRBJ2-3, with TRBD2 matching 9 bases. The CDR3 extends over 13 amino acids. The ends lost 8 bases at V and 5 bases at J; junction bases unmatched: 5. Germline V gene data show CDR1 as SGHVS and CDR2 as FQNEAQ. The DNA of the CDR3 is TGTGCCAGCTCGCGGGAGGGCCAAGATACGCAGTATTTT. This codes for CASSREGQDTQYF. The whole variable domain, remainder taken from reference TRBV7-8 and TRBJ2-3, is GAGVSQSPRYKVAKRGQDVALRCDPISGHVSLFWYQQALGQGPEFLTYFQNEAQLDKSGLPSDRFFAERPEGSVSTLKIQRTQQEDSAVYLCASSREGQDTQYFGPGTRLTVL.

The chain employs TRBV19 and TRBJ2-7; D not resolved. Trimming took off 0 bases at V and 3 bases at J, with 12 bases between the two ends. There are 15 residues in the CDR3. The germline CDR1 and CDR2 sequences are LNHDA and SQIVND (reference sequence). CDR3 sequence (DNA): TGTGCCAGTAGTATAGATAGGTTGCGTATCTACGAGCAGTACTTC. Encoded protein: CASSIDRLRIYEQYF. The variable domain in full, with the rest retrieved from reference TRBV19 and TRBJ2-7, is DGGITQSPKYLFRKEGQNVTLSCEQNLNHDAMYWYRQDPGQGLRLIYYSQIVNDFQKGDIAEGYSVSREKKESFPLTVTSAQKNPTAFYLCASSIDRLRIYEQYFGPGTRLTVT.

The chain employs TRBV5-8 and TRBJ1-1; D ambiguous. This CDR3 region has 16 residues. Per the germline V gene, CDR1 is SGHTS and CDR2 is YDEGEE. V was trimmed by 0 bases and J by 1 base, leaving 13 bases between them. CDR3 amino acids: CASSLGQPLKNTEAFF. CDR3 DNA sequence: TGTGCCAGCAGCTTGGGTCAACCCCTAAAGAACACTGAAGCTTTCTTT.

This chain connects TRBV18 to TRBJ1-1; 7 nucleotides match TRBD1. Germline-derived CDR1 and CDR2 are KGHSH and LQKENI. The V segment lost 5 bases and the J segment 1 base; nucleotides outside the gene matches: 13. The CDR3 runs 17 residues. Here the CDR3 reads CASSIRPGTATNTEAFF. The CDR3 nucleotides are TGTGCCAGCTCAATTCGTCCCGGGACAGCGACGAACACTGAAGCTTTCTTT.

This chain links TRBV19 with TRBJ1-4; the match to TRBD1 covers 10 bases. V shed 5 bases and J 8 bases; nucleotides not matched to a gene: 2. CDR1 is LNHDA, CDR2 SQIVND, per germline (reference sequence). The CDR3 runs 13 residues. The CDR3 nucleotides are TGTGCCAGTAGTGGGACAGGGGCCGAAAAACTGTTTTTT. It yields the protein CASSGTGAEKLFF.

The genes are TRBV6-5 and TRBJ1-1, with TRBD1 identical over 11 bases. The CDR3 covers 15 residues. V shed 3 bases and J 4 bases; nucleotides not matched to a gene: 4. Germline loops: CDR1 MNHEY, CDR2 SVGAGI. The CDR3 DNA sequence: TGTGCCAGCAGTTATCGGACAGGGGGCTTCACTGAAGCTTTCTTT. It translates to CASSYRTGGFTEAFF.

The chain has TRBV4-1 and TRBJ2-2, with D unclear. Germline V gene data show CDR1 as MGHRA and CDR2 as YSYEKL. Trimming left V 2 bases short and J 1 base short, with 17 bases between. This CDR3 spans 18 amino acids. The CDR3 DNA is TGCGCCAGCAGCCAAACGTTATATCGCCTCAAGAACACCGGGGAGCTGTTTTTT. This translates into CASSQTLYRLKNTGELFF.

The chain uses TRBV7-2 and TRBJ2-4, with 7 nucleotides matching TRBD2. Germline CDR1 is SGHTA and CDR2 is FQGNSA. J lost 8 bases, V lost 3 bases, and 7 bases had no gene match. The CDR3 runs to 14 residues. The CDR3: CASSLGPAGDIQYF. The DNA for the CDR3 is TGTGCCAGCAGCTTGGGTCCGGCGGGGGACATTCAGTACTTC.